This TCR beta chain was captured in a study of regulatory T cells in long-lasting Graves disease. Study findings and constraints: Favoring TRBV28, TRBJ1-2 and TRBJ2-5 was a feature seen in persistent disease.

Time point defined: persistent/refractory GD, antithyroid drugs over 5 years with positive TRAb. PBMCs were the source of the RNA used for TCR sequencing. A blood draw put roughly 10 milliliters of peripheral blood into EDTA tubes. This clonotype was counted only a few times. Its antigen is currently unknown. In germline, CDR1 is MNHNS, CDR2 SASEGT. This CDR3 contains 14 residues. The V end lost 3 bases, the J end lost 1 base, and 9 bases lay between the germline ends. Construction of the TCR beta libraries employed iRepertoire HTBI primers in conjunction with Arm-PCR of CDR3 regions. TCRdb recomputed calls from the multiplex PCR reads with MiXCR, one row per CDR3 protein. This sample has hundreds of thousands of distinct CDR3 sequences; around 32% occur once, and the top ten carry about 42%.

Sequences were derived from peripheral blood mononuclear cells (PBMCs), sampled when the disease was refractory, from a patient treated with antithyroid drugs. The rearrangement links TRBV6-1 to TRBJ1-1; D not certain. This TCR came from a female donor with Graves disease. The CDR3 nucleotides read TGTGCCAGCAGTGACAGGTCAAGGAACACTGAAGCTTTCTTT. This translates into CASSDRSRNTEAFF.